This passage covers 14 T cell receptor beta chains from one sample sequenced in a study of long-term antiretroviral therapy in people with HIV. With survey level as its setting, the immunoSEQ assay was v3.0. Clones were sequenced by immunoSEQ multiplex PCR, and TCRdb holds only the in-frame ones, with some missing. Of about 25,000 clones in the sample, more than 70% were seen once. Sequenced material: unsorted PBMCs, taken 3 years after starting antiretroviral therapy. Receptors were obtained from a man aged 18 to 30 with HIV.

J is TRBJ1-4 and V is TRBV15; 7 bases fit TRBD1. The V segment lost 5 bases and the J segment 5 bases; nucleotides outside the gene matches: 5. Germline V gene data show CDR1 as LNHNV and CDR2 as YYDKDF (reference sequence). This CDR3 has 14 amino acids. The CDR3 sequence: CATSWTGANEKLFF. CDR3 nucleotides: TGTGCCACCAGCTGGACAGGAGCAAATGAAAAACTGTTTTTT.

The rearrangement uses TRBV27 and TRBJ1-1; D is unclear. V was pared by 3 bases and J by 0 bases, with 5 bases between. The CDR3 contains 13 residues. CDR1 and CDR2 from the germline V gene are MNHEY and SMNVEV (reference sequence). The CDR3 DNA reads as TGTGCCAGCAGTTTTCTGGTGAACACTGAAGCTTTCTTT. Translating it yields CASSFLVNTEAFF.

The gene calls are TRBV2 and TRBJ2-5; 11 bases match TRBD1. Germline assignment: CDR1 SNHLY and CDR2 FYNNEI. Unmatched junction bases numbered 3, after V lost 10 bases and J lost 5 bases. The CDR3 length is 12 residues. The CDR3 DNA is TGTGCCACAAGGGACAGGGGGGAGACCCAGTACTTC. Translating gives CATRDRGETQYF.

The chain recombines TRBV19 with TRBJ2-5; D is possibly TRBD1 or TRBD2 (5 bases each). V lost 3 bases to trimming and J lost 5 bases, with 10 bases between them. In germline, CDR1 is LNHDA, CDR2 SQIVND (reference sequence). This CDR3 is 13 amino acids long. The CDR3 nucleotides are TGTGCCAGTAGTATGTCCGGGACCGAGACCCAGTACTTC. It translates to CASSMSGTETQYF.

V is TRBV11-2 and J is TRBJ1-2; TRBD1 matches at 12 bases. The CDR3 has 15 residues. Trimming took 5 bases from V and 2 from J; bases not matched to a gene: 3. Germline V gives CDR1 SGHAT, CDR2 FQNNGV. The DNA of the CDR3 is TGTGCCAGCAGCGTCGGGACAGGGGGCAACTATGGCTACACCTTC. Protein sequence: CASSVGTGGNYGYTF.

This rearrangement joins TRBV7-8 to TRBJ2-6; a possible D gene is TRBD1 (5 bases). The CDR3 length is 16 residues. CDR1 SGHVS and CDR2 FQNEAQ come from the germline V gene. Between the trimmed V and J ends, which lost 1 base and 3 bases, there was a span of 10 bases. The CDR3 DNA follows: TGTGCCAGCAGCTTAGGGGGCCGCGGTGGGGCCAACGTCCTGACTTTC. Translated: CASSLGGRGGANVLTF.

V is TRBV5-5 and J is TRBJ1-1; D is uncertain. V was shortened by 5 bases and J by 0 bases, with 8 bases between the two germline ends. The CDR3 runs 13 residues. CDR1 and CDR2 (germline): SGHKS, YYEKEE (reference sequence). The CDR3 sequence: CASRGNMNTEAFF. The CDR3 nucleotides read TGTGCCAGCAGAGGGAATATGAACACTGAAGCTTTCTTT.

The rearrangement links TRBV5-6 to TRBJ1-2; 7 bases are a match to TRBD1. V lost 4 bases to trimming and J lost 0 bases; unmatched junction nucleotides: 9. The length of the CDR3 is 16 residues. Looked up from germline, CDR1 is SGHDT and CDR2 is YYEEEE. CDR3 coding DNA: TGTGCCAGCAGCCACGGACAGGAACCTACTAACTATGGCTACACCTTC. Protein: CASSHGQEPTNYGYTF. Based on the CDR3 plus reference TRBV5-6 and TRBJ1-2, the full variable domain is DAGVTQSPTHLIKTRGQQVTLRCSPKSGHDTVSWYQQALGQGPQFIFQYYEEEERQRGNFPDRFSGHQFPNYSSELNVNALLLGDSALYLCASSHGQEPTNYGYTFGSGTRLTVV.

J is TRBJ1-5 and V is TRBV28; the D is unclear. Germline lookup yields CDR1 MDHEN and CDR2 SYDVKM. Trimming stripped 5 bases from V and 0 bases from J, with 14 bases between. This CDR3 has 16 amino acids. CDR3 sequence reads: CASSPSGRYSNQPQHF. The CDR3 DNA reads TGTGCCAGCAGTCCCTCAGGCCGATATAGCAATCAGCCCCAGCATTTT.

The table lists this clone with a count of one. The rearrangement uses TRBV7-3 and TRBJ1-6; D gene uncertain. This CDR3 has 13 residues. Germline CDR1 is SGHTA and CDR2 is FQGTGA. V was cut by 0 bases and J by 8 bases, with 5 bases left in between. The DNA for the CDR3 is TGTGCCAGCAGCTTAACAGCGGATTCACCCCTCCACTTT. Amino acid sequence: CASSLTADSPLHF.

The chain carries TRBV11-2 and TRBJ2-3; 7 nucleotides line up with TRBD2. Germline loops: CDR1 SGHAT, CDR2 FQNNGV. The CDR3 sequence is 14 residues long. Unmatched junction bases numbered 3, after V lost 5 bases and J lost 1 base. CDR3 in amino acids: CASSREGGTDTQYF. The DNA of the CDR3 is TGTGCCAGCAGCAGGGAGGGAGGCACAGATACGCAGTATTTT.

The CDR3 nucleotides are TGTGCCAGCAGCGTTGGACAGGGAAACACCATATATTTT. Translation gives CASSVGQGNTIYF. The rearrangement uses TRBV9 and TRBJ1-3, with D possibly matching TRBD1 (6 bases). The CDR3 is 13 amino acids. The germline gives CDR1 SGDLS, CDR2 YYNGEE. V dropped 2 bases and J dropped 4 bases, with 7 bases sitting between them. The entire variable domain, with the rest obtained from reference TRBV9 and TRBJ1-3, is as follows: DSGVTQTPKHLITATGQRVTLRCSPRSGDLSVYWYQQSLDQGLQFLIQYYNGEERAKGNILERFSAQQFPDLHSELNLSSLELGDSALYFCASSVGQGNTIYFGEGSWLTVV.

The chain employs TRBV2 and TRBJ1-5; D is unclear. Trimming cost V 3 bases and J 0 bases, with 9 bases left between them. The germline V gene encodes CDR1 SNHLY and CDR2 FYNNEI. The CDR3 runs 15 residues. The CDR3 region has the DNA TGTGCCAGCAGTGATGGAGATTATAGCAATCAGCCCCAGCATTTT. Amino acid sequence: CASSDGDYSNQPQHF.

This clone has more than one count but fewer than ten. The rearrangement uses TRBV4-1 and TRBJ1-5; D gene ambiguous. The CDR3 sequence is 13 residues long. V dropped 1 base and J dropped 7 bases, with 8 bases sitting between them. The germline V gene has CDR1 MGHRA and CDR2 YSYEKL. The CDR3 bases are TGCGCCAGCAGCCAAGCCTTGGGACAGCCCCAGCATTTT. Its translation is CASSQALGQPQHF.